The 25 T cell receptor beta chains in this list originate from one sample, sequenced in a study of blood T cell repertoires in COVID-19. Generated by immunoSEQ multiplex PCR, the TCRdb table keeps only in-frame clones and is missing some. The profile shows 60,000 or so clones, about 81% of them singletons. The specimen sequenced was peripheral blood. These receptors were taken from a human donor in a cohort sampled during active COVID-19.

The chain has TRBV27 and TRBJ2-1, with TRBD2 identical over 16 bases. Germline CDR1 is MNHEY and CDR2 is SMNVEV (reference sequence). V lost 4 bases to trimming and J lost 5 bases; unmatched junction nucleotides: 5. The CDR3 runs 17 residues. In DNA, the CDR3 is TGTGCCAGCAGTTCTGTGGGACTAGCGGGGGGGAACAATGAGCAGTTCTTC. Translation: CASSSVGLAGGNNEQFF.

On this clone itself: Within the sample, other DNA sequences also encode this same CDR3. This chain connects TRBV5-1 to TRBJ1-1, with 7 bases fitting TRBD1. This CDR3 is built from 14 residues. CDR1 and CDR2 from the germline V gene are SGHRS and YFSETQ. After removal of 0 bases from V and 4 bases from J, the junction contained 3 bases not matched to a gene. The CDR3: CASSLAQGGTEAFF. In DNA, the CDR3 is TGCGCCAGCAGCTTGGCGCAGGGGGGCACTGAAGCTTTCTTT.

This rearrangement joins TRBV15 to TRBJ1-1; TRBD1 matches 8 bases. Per germline, CDR1 LNHNV and CDR2 YYDKDF (reference sequence). The trim removed 4 bases at V and 1 base at J, leaving 5 bases unmatched. This CDR3 spans 15 amino acids. DNA of the CDR3: TGTGCCACCAGCACCCAACAGGGGGGGAACACTGAAGCTTTCTTT. Its protein is CATSTQQGGNTEAFF.

J is TRBJ1-2 and V is TRBV4-1; D gene ambiguous. CDR3 length equals 16 residues. Germline V gene data show CDR1 as MGHRA and CDR2 as YSYEKL. Trimming removed 1 base from V and 0 bases from J, with 12 bases in between. The CDR3, as DNA: TGCGCCAGCAGCCAAGCAATCCGGAGAACTAACTATGGCTACACCTTC. Its protein is CASSQAIRRTNYGYTF.

The chain employs TRBV2 and TRBJ1-1, with D unresolved. Trimming left V 10 bases short and J 2 bases short, with 11 bases between. This CDR3 is 12 amino acids long. Germline V lookup: CDR1 SNHLY, CDR2 FYNNEI. CDR3 coding DNA: TGTGCCAAACTAAGACCTAACACTGAAGCTTTCTTT. Protein sequence: CAKLRPNTEAFF.

The chain carries TRBV3-1 (or the pseudogene TRBV3-2) and TRBJ2-1, with D perhaps matching TRBD2 (5 bases). CDR3 length: 16 amino acids. The V end was cut by 3 bases, the J end by 4 bases, with 16 bases between. The germline CDR1 and CDR2 sequences are LGHDT and YNNKEL (reference sequence). This CDR3 is CASSHSAAALYNEQFF. CDR3 DNA sequence: TGTGCCAGCAGCCACTCAGCGGCGGCCTTGTACAATGAGCAGTTCTTC.

V usage is TRBV27 and J usage is TRBJ2-1; possibly TRBD1 for D (6 bases). Germline values: CDR1 MNHEY, CDR2 SMNVEV (reference sequence). This CDR3 comprises 14 residues. V was trimmed by 5 bases and J by 7 bases, leaving 15 bases between them. The CDR3, as DNA: TGTGCCAGCAGTCCACGTGGGGGCAGGAATGAGCAGTTCTTC. It encodes CASSPRGGRNEQFF.

This sequence joins TRBV6-6 and TRBJ1-5; D unresolved. The V and J ends lost 10 bases and 2 bases respectively, with 12 bases between them. Germline CDR1 and CDR2: MNHNY and SVGAGI (reference sequence). This CDR3 has 13 residues. The CDR3 sequence is CATSQSGNQPQHF. The CDR3 region has the DNA TGTGCCACCAGCCAATCGGGCAATCAGCCCCAGCATTTT.

The chain combines TRBV25-1 with TRBJ1-6; 7 bases align to TRBD1. J lost 7 bases, V lost 8 bases, and 8 bases had no gene match. CDR3 length: 14 amino acids. Germline V gives CDR1 MGHDK, CDR2 SYGVNS. CDR3 region: CASGRDSLNSPLHF. CDR3 bases: TGTGCCAGCGGCCGGGACAGCCTAAATTCACCCCTCCACTTT.

The rearrangement links TRBV15 to TRBJ1-2; 7 bases are shared with TRBD1. Per the germline V gene, CDR1 is LNHNV and CDR2 is YYDKDF (reference sequence). Trimming cost V 6 bases and J 5 bases; bases outside gene matches: 9. The CDR3 has 14 residues. The CDR3 DNA follows: TGTGCCACCAGTCACCCCGGGACAGCGTATGGCTACACCTTC. Protein product: CATSHPGTAYGYTF.

The chain carries TRBV10-2 and TRBJ2-1, with 10 bases matching TRBD2. This CDR3 has 15 amino acids. The junction had 10 bases not matched to a gene; V was cut back by 7 bases and J by 7 bases. CDR1 is WSHSY and CDR2 is SAAADI in the germline V gene. This chain's CDR3 is CASTAGGSLGNEQFF. CDR3 sequence (DNA): TGCGCCAGCACAGCGGGGGGGTCCTTAGGGAATGAGCAGTTCTTC.

The chain recombines TRBV19 with TRBJ2-1, with 8 bases lining up with TRBD2. The V gene end was trimmed by 6 bases and the J gene end by 4 bases; junction bases not matched to a gene: 5. CDR3 length: 14 residues. CDR1 is LNHDA, CDR2 SQIVND, per germline (reference sequence). The CDR3 coding sequence is TGTGCCAGTAGCGGACTAGCCCGGTACAATGAGCAGTTCTTC. This sequence encodes CASSGLARYNEQFF. Full variable domain (remainder filled in from reference TRBV19 and TRBJ2-1): DGGITQSPKYLFRKEGQNVTLSCEQNLNHDAMYWYRQDPGQGLRLIYYSQIVNDFQKGDIAEGYSVSREKKESFPLTVTSAQKNPTAFYLCASSGLARYNEQFFGPGTRLTVL.

V gene TRBV2 combines with J gene TRBJ1-2, with 8 positions matching TRBD1. Germline V lookup: CDR1 SNHLY, CDR2 FYNNEI. Losses at the gene ends were 6 bases for V and 6 bases for J; bases not matched to a gene: 9. This CDR3 region has 14 residues. In DNA form, the CDR3 reads TGTGCCAGCAGGCGGACAGGGAATTTTAATGGCTACACCTTC. Residues: CASRRTGNFNGYTF.

This chain uses TRBV5-4 with TRBJ1-6; the D gene is possibly TRBD1 (5 bases). Germline assignment: CDR1 SGHNT and CDR2 YYREEE (reference sequence). The CDR3 is made up of 17 amino acids. Trimming removed 4 bases from V and 4 bases from J, with 18 bases in between. CDR3 DNA: TGTGCCAGCAGCCCCCGCGGCGGGGACGGGTATAATTCACCCCTCCACTTT. Translating gives CASSPRGGDGYNSPLHF.

V gene TRBV6-5 combines with J gene TRBJ1-2, with D possibly being TRBD1 (5 bases). CDR1 and CDR2 from the germline V gene are MNHEY and SVGAGI. V was clipped by 2 bases and J by 4 bases, with 17 bases between them. The CDR3 consists of 16 residues. CDR3 sequence (DNA): TGTGCCAGCAGTTACAACGGGCCAGGGCAGGGCTATGGCTACACCTTC. Its protein is CASSYNGPGQGYGYTF.

About this clone itself: Germline and junction disagree at one end, which may indicate a read error. The CDR3 DNA is TGTGCCAGCAGCCCCCCTTTGGGGGGTTCCTCCAATGAGCAGTTCTTC. As protein: CASSPPLGGSSNEQFF. V usage is TRBV7-9 and J usage is TRBJ2-1; maybe TRBD2 (6 bases). Germline CDR1 and CDR2: SEHNR and FQNEAQ (reference sequence). This CDR3 has 16 amino acids.

J is TRBJ1-2 and V is TRBV6-1, with TRBD1 matching 9 bases. Germline lookup yields CDR1 MNHNS and CDR2 SASEGT. CDR3 length equals 16 residues. The J segment lost 4 bases and the V segment lost 2 bases, leaving 8 bases of the junction unmatched. The CDR3 coding sequence is TGTGCCAGCAGTGAAAGCGTGACAGGGGGGGGCTATGGCTACACCTTC. Translation: CASSESVTGGGYGYTF.

The chain is built from TRBV5-6 and TRBJ2-5; D possibly corresponds to TRBD1 (6 bases). CDR1 is SGHDT and CDR2 is YYEEEE in the germline V gene. V was cut by 4 bases and J by 5 bases, with 18 bases left in between. The CDR3 has 15 amino acids. This CDR3 reads CASSRPTGRGETQYF. The CDR3 nucleotides read TGTGCCAGCAGCAGACCTACAGGGCGAGGGGAGACCCAGTACTTC. The full variable domain, in which reference TRBV5-6 and TRBJ2-5 provide the parts outside the CDR3, is DAGVTQSPTHLIKTRGQQVTLRCSPKSGHDTVSWYQQALGQGPQFIFQYYEEEERQRGNFPDRFSGHQFPNYSSELNVNALLLGDSALYLCASSRPTGRGETQYFGPGTRLLVL.

V and J are TRBV7-6 and TRBJ1-6; TRBD1 agrees at 10 bases. In germline, CDR1 is SGHVS, CDR2 FNYEAQ. The CDR3 loop spans 16 amino acids. V lost 2 bases and J lost 6; bases outside the gene matches: 4. The CDR3 region is CASSLSGDRGNSPLHF. The CDR3 bases are TGTGCCAGCAGCTTATCAGGGGACAGGGGTAATTCACCCCTCCACTTT.

The V and J genes are TRBV9 and TRBJ2-2; D is possibly TRBD1 (5 bases). V gave up 3 bases and J gave up 7 bases, with 16 bases separating them. This CDR3 spans 15 amino acids. Per the germline V gene, CDR1 is SGDLS and CDR2 is YYNGEE. In DNA form, the CDR3 reads TGTGCCAGCAGCGAACGGCAGGGTGGGCACGGGGAGCTGTTTTTT. It codes for CASSERQGGHGELFF.

The chain carries TRBV19 and TRBJ2-3; D remains ambiguous. CDR1 and CDR2 (germline): LNHDA, SQIVND (reference sequence). CDR3 size: 14 residues. Trimming removed 7 bases from V and 1 base from J, with 12 bases in between. In DNA, the CDR3 is TGTGCCAGTACCCCCGTAACAGGCACAGATACGCAGTATTTT. As protein: CASTPVTGTDTQYF.

The J gene is TRBJ2-5, the V gene TRBV1; TRBD2, the table's D call, was not compared with the DNA. TRBV1 is a pseudogene. This CDR3 region has 16 residues. The CDR3 DNA reads TGCACCAGCAGCCCCCCCGGCGGGGCCCCCCAAGAGACCCAGTACTTC. Its protein product is CTSSPPGGAPQETQYF.

Comment on this clone: An end of the junction differs from the germline gene, which may be a read error. This chain uses TRBV24-1 with TRBJ1-2, with D unresolved. Per germline, CDR1 KGHDR and CDR2 SFDVKD. CDR3 length: 13 amino acids. CDR3 amino acids: CATSDGGSDEASF. The CDR3 bases are TGTGCCACCAGTGATGGCGGGTCAGATGAAGCCAGCTTC.

J is TRBJ1-6 and V is TRBV6-5; D gene unclear. V was cut by 4 bases and J by 9 bases, with 13 bases left in between. CDR1 is MNHEY and CDR2 is SVGAGI in the germline V gene. The CDR3 totals 14 residues. For the CDR3, the DNA is TGTGCCAGCAGTTCCAAAGTCCGGGGTTCACCCCTCCACTTT. This encodes CASSSKVRGSPLHF.

This sequence joins TRBV19 and TRBJ1-5, with D possibly matching TRBD1 (5 bases). The ends were cut back, 0 bases at V and 3 bases at J, with 15 bases in the middle. Germline loops: CDR1 LNHDA, CDR2 SQIVND (reference sequence). CDR3 length: 17 amino acids. DNA for the CDR3: TGTGCCAGTAGTATAGATCGGCGGCAGGGCCTCAATCAGCCCCAGCATTTT. Residues: CASSIDRRQGLNQPQHF.